A selection of T cell receptor beta chains follows, all from one sample in a study of cytomegalovirus exposure and HLA in healthy donors. Here immunoSEQ multiplex PCR was the method, and the copy in TCRdb shows in-frame clones only, minus some. The sample yields around 130,000 clones, 65% to 80% seen once. Sequencing was performed on PBMCs. These receptors all come from a human donor in good health. CDR3s include the opening cysteine and the closing phenylalanine or tryptophan. Each record gives: J gene, clone size, V gene, D gene, CDR3 protein, CDR3 DNA. The D gene is left open where the match is weak. Part of the rows lack a size; the others show once, few, many or a class for expanded clones.

TRBJ1-5	few	TRBV27	.	CASRAVQADQPQHF	TGTGCCAGCAGGGCCGTACAAGCGGATCAGCCCCAGCATTTT
TRBJ2-7	.	TRBV27	.	CASSLYRDYEQYF	TGTGCCAGCAGTTTATACAGGGACTACGAGCAGTACTTC
TRBJ1-1	.	TRBV28	.	CASSHRRMNTEAFF	TGTGCCAGCAGTCACAGGAGAATGAACACTGAAGCTTTCTTT
TRBJ2-7	once	TRBV5-1	TRBD1	CASSFTGTGAEEQYF	TGCGCCAGCAGCTTTACCGGGACAGGGGCTGAAGAGCAGTACTTC
TRBJ2-3	.	TRBV4-2	.	CASSQGLQADTQYF	TGTGCCAGCAGCCAAGGATTACAGGCAGATACGCAGTATTTT
TRBJ1-5	.	TRBV4-2	.	CASSLDYREGQPQHF	TGTGCCAGCAGCCTAGATTACAGGGAAGGTCAGCCCCAGCATTTT
TRBJ2-7	.	TRBV2	.	CASSERPDWLYEQYF	TGTGCCAGCAGTGAAAGACCGGACTGGCTCTACGAGCAGTACTTC
TRBJ2-7	once	TRBV14	.	CASSQAGGYPYEQYF	TGTGCCAGCAGCCAAGCAGGGGGGTATCCCTACGAGCAGTACTTC
TRBJ1-5	.	TRBV6-5	TRBD1	CASSSGTDYQPQHF	TGTGCCAGCAGTTCCGGGACAGACTATCAGCCCCAGCATTTT
TRBJ2-7	few	TRBV5-4	.	CASSKMGGNEQYF	TGTGCCAGCAGTAAGATGGGGGGAAACGAGCAGTACTTC
TRBJ2-5	.	TRBV11-2	.	CASTHRVEETQYF	TGTGCCAGCACCCACAGGGTTGAAGAGACCCAGTACTTC
TRBJ1-1	.	TRBV27	.	CASSGGRGAEAFF	TGTGCCAGCAGTGGAGGGAGGGGCGCTGAAGCTTTCTTT
TRBJ2-5	.	TRBV5-4	.	CASSLPGGQETQYF	TGTGCCAGCAGCTTGCCGGGTGGCCAAGAGACCCAGTACTTC
TRBJ2-7	few	TRBV28	TRBD1	CASVSGTGSYEQYF	TGTGCCAGTGTTTCCGGGACAGGCTCCTACGAGCAGTACTTC
TRBJ1-1	.	TRBV18	.	CASSLAGGGIRNTEAFF	TGTGCCAGCTCACTCGCCGGGGGGGGAATTCGGAACACTGAAGCTTTCTTT
TRBJ1-6	.	TRBV4-1	.	CASSQGRGSPLHF	TGTGCCAGCAGCCAAGGCAGGGGTTCACCCCTCCACTTT
TRBJ2-2	.	TRBV7-8	.	CASSFPGTPTGELFF	TGTGCCAGCAGCTTCCCCGGGACACCCACCGGGGAGCTGTTTTTT
TRBJ2-1	.	TRBV27	TRBD2	CASSLGLSFWGEQFF	TGTGCCAGCAGTTTGGGACTATCCTTTTGGGGTGAGCAGTTCTTC
TRBJ1-2	.	TRBV27	TRBD1	CASSTGQVVGYTF	TGTGCCAGCAGTACCGGACAGGTCGTAGGCTACACCTTC
TRBJ1-2	.	TRBV27	.	CASSLRQGTLGYGYTF	TGTGCCAGCAGTTTGCGCCAGGGCACCCTAGGCTATGGCTACACCTTC
TRBJ2-7	.	TRBV7-8	.	CASSLFGGASYEQYF	TGTGCCAGCAGCTTATTTGGAGGAGCCAGCTACGAGCAGTACTTC
TRBJ1-5	few	TRBV6-1	.	CASRDGGNQPQHF	TGTGCCAGCAGGGACGGGGGCAATCAGCCCCAGCATTTT